The 2 T cell receptor beta chains given below trace back to one sample, sequenced in a study of T-cell reconstitution after alpha-beta-depleted transplantation in children (dated by TCRdb to about 2016). The protocol used for the library was PCR. TCRdb lists the instrument as Illumina HiSeq 2500. Molecular barcoding was employed in the preparation of TCR libraries, with unique molecular identifiers being used to normalize TCRbeta repertoire quantification. TCRdb reanalyzed the raw reads on its own, using fastp at Q25 for trimming and MiXCR for clone calling, and kept in-frame beta chains. Rows with one shared CDR3 protein collapse into an entry with the most common genes and DNA. The sample records 150,000 to 250,000 distinct CDR3 sequences, just over 14% of which are singletons. The ten most abundant clones make up under 15% of the sample. The sequenced sample was PBMCs from the stem cell graft donor, obtained from the stem cell graft. The source of these receptors is a human donor who donated a stem cell graft to a child with acute lymphoblastic leukemia.

The gene calls are TRBV18 and TRBJ1-1; 7 nucleotides align to TRBD1. Germline assignment: CDR1 KGHSH and CDR2 LQKENI. Germline trimming cut 3 bases from V and 1 base from J; bases unmatched to any gene: 5. The CDR3 totals 15 residues. Written as DNA, the CDR3 is TGTGCCAGCTCACCGACCCGACAGGGGAACACTGAAGCTTTCTTT. Protein: CASSPTRQGNTEAFF.

This clonotype has a count of ten or more. This chain uses TRBV4-1 with TRBJ2-1, with TRBD2 identical over 14 bases. The CDR3 extends over 19 amino acids. Germline V gives CDR1 MGHRA, CDR2 YSYEKL. V trimming: 4 bases; J trimming: 7 bases; junction bases outside the gene matches: 15. DNA of the CDR3: TGCGCCAGCAGCCGCTCATGGGGACTAGCGGGAGTGTGGAGTAATGAGCAGTTCTTC. Its protein product is CASSRSWGLAGVWSNEQFF.